Shown below are 25 T cell receptor beta chains from a single sample sequenced in a study of immune characteristics of hereditary and idiopathic chronic pancreatitis. Sequencing was performed with immunoSEQ multiplex PCR; in TCRdb, only in-frame clones are kept and a portion is missing. The profile shows over 1,500 clones, about three quarters of them singletons. The pancreas tissue came from patients undergoing total pancreatectomy with islet autotransplantation. Sequenced sample: pancreas tissue with hereditary chronic pancreatitis. The receptors stem from a human donor with chronic pancreatitis.

This chain joins TRBV7-2 and TRBJ1-6; D ambiguous. The CDR3 covers 16 residues. V gave up 5 bases and J gave up 4 bases, with 15 bases separating them. In germline, CDR1 is SGHTA, CDR2 FQGNSA. The CDR3 nucleotides read TGTGCCAGCAGCGCGCAAACGATGGGTTATAATTCACCCCTCCACTTT. This codes for CASSAQTMGYNSPLHF.

V and J are TRBV20-1 and TRBJ2-3; TRBD1 might be the D (6 bases). There are 14 residues in the CDR3. Between the trimmed V and J ends, which lost 3 bases and 1 base, there was a span of 11 bases. Germline loops: CDR1 DFQATT, CDR2 SNEGSKA (reference sequence). CDR3 coding DNA: TGCAGTGCTAGTAAGCACAGGGGCACAGATACGCAGTATTTT. Amino acids: CSASKHRGTDTQYF.

The chain links TRBV3-1 (or the pseudogene TRBV3-2) to TRBJ1-1; unclear D gene. This CDR3 spans 15 amino acids. Germline loops: CDR1 LGHDT, CDR2 YNNKEL (reference sequence). V gave up 0 bases and J gave up 1 base, with 9 bases separating them. The CDR3 region has the DNA TGTGCCAGCAGCCAAGAGCCACAGACGAACACTGAAGCTTTCTTT. It is translated as CASSQEPQTNTEAFF.

V gene TRBV5-1 combines with J gene TRBJ2-2; D not resolved. Germline lookup yields CDR1 SGHRS and CDR2 YFSETQ. CDR3 length: 13 residues. The ends were cut back, 3 bases at V and 4 bases at J, with 7 bases in the middle. CDR3 in DNA: TGCGCCAGCAGCTCTCCAATCACCGGGGAGCTGTTTTTT. Its translation: CASSSPITGELFF.

This chain joins TRBV27 and TRBJ2-2; 12 bases match TRBD2. This CDR3 region has 15 residues. Germline CDR1 MNHEY, CDR2 SMNVEV (reference sequence). V trimming: 6 bases; J trimming: 2 bases; junction bases outside the gene matches: 1. Here the CDR3 DNA reads TGTGCCAGCAGCGGACTAGCGGGAAACACCGGGGAGCTGTTTTTT. Translation: CASSGLAGNTGELFF.

The V call is TRBV4-2, the J call TRBJ2-7; TRBD1 aligns across 9 bases. Germline-derived CDR1 and CDR2 are LGHNA and YNFKEQ. The CDR3 is 17 residues long. V lost 4 bases, J lost 7 bases, and 17 bases stayed unmatched. CDR3 protein: CASSPKGKTGGAREQYF. The DNA for the CDR3 is TGTGCCAGCAGCCCGAAGGGGAAGACAGGGGGTGCTCGGGAGCAGTACTTC.

The rearrangement joins TRBV5-1 to TRBJ2-7; D ambiguous. There are 14 residues in the CDR3. With 4 bases removed from V and 7 bases from J, the gap between germline ends came to 18 bases. CDR1 is SGHRS and CDR2 is YFSETQ in the germline V gene. The CDR3 here is CASSPDLILGEQYF. Here the CDR3 DNA reads TGCGCCAGCAGCCCAGACTTAATCTTGGGGGAGCAGTACTTC.

This clone is classed as large. This chain uses TRBV4-1 with TRBJ1-6; no clear D gene. V shed 3 bases and J shed 6 bases, with 3 bases lying between them. Germline V gives CDR1 MGHRA, CDR2 YSYEKL. The CDR3 has 12 amino acids. The CDR3 DNA reads as TGCGCCAGCAGCCAGGGTAATTCACCCCTCCACTTT. Encoded protein: CASSQGNSPLHF.

The sample holds a few counts of this clone. The V and J genes are TRBV10-3 and TRBJ1-1; a weak D match, TRBD1 (6 bases). CDR3 length: 13 residues. V was trimmed by 0 bases and J by 8 bases, leaving 10 bases between them. Per germline, CDR1 ENHRY and CDR2 SYGVKD. In nucleotides, the CDR3 is TGTGCCATCAGTGAGTCGGAAGGGACAGAAGCTTTCTTT. It is translated as CAISESEGTEAFF.

This clone was found once. The rearrangement uses TRBV2 and TRBJ2-7; 9 bases agree with TRBD2. Germline CDR1 SNHLY, CDR2 FYNNEI. The length of the CDR3 is 16 residues. Unmatched junction bases numbered 12, after V lost 4 bases and J lost 5 bases. The CDR3 protein is CASSGGTGTSSHEQYF. CDR3 in DNA: TGTGCCAGCAGTGGGGGGACCGGGACTAGCAGTCACGAGCAGTACTTC.

The CDR3 DNA sequence: TGTGCCAGCAGTGCGGGACGGGATAATTCACCCCTCCACTTT. Amino acid sequence: CASSAGRDNSPLHF. The chain links TRBV2 to TRBJ1-6, with D possibly TRBD1 on 5 matching bases. From germline, CDR1 is SNHLY and CDR2 FYNNEI. Trimming stripped 4 bases from V and 5 bases from J, with 9 bases between. This CDR3 contains 14 residues. Filled out from reference TRBV2 and TRBJ1-6, the complete variable domain reads EPEVTQTPSHQVTQMGQEVILRCVPISNHLYFYWYRQILGQKVEFLVSFYNNEISEKSEIFDDQFSVERPDGSNFTLKIRSTKLEDSAMYFCASSAGRDNSPLHFGNGTRLTVT.

This chain joins TRBV2 and TRBJ1-4, with D hard to call. Germline lookup yields CDR1 SNHLY and CDR2 FYNNEI. Between the trimmed V and J ends, which lost 6 bases and 0 bases, there was a span of 8 bases. The CDR3 has 14 amino acids. The DNA for the CDR3 is TGTGCCAGCAGGGAGGAAGCAACTAATGAAAAACTGTTTTTT. This codes for CASREEATNEKLFF.

The chain carries TRBV14 and TRBJ1-1, with 8 bases that match TRBD1. There are 16 residues in the CDR3. The junction had 4 bases not matched to a gene; V was cut back by 0 bases and J by 1 base. Germline V gives CDR1 SGHDN, CDR2 FVKESK. CDR3 in amino acids: CASSQDRGQGNTEAFF. CDR3 in DNA: TGTGCCAGCAGCCAAGACAGGGGGCAAGGGAACACTGAAGCTTTCTTT.

The chain is built from TRBV29-1 and TRBJ1-2, with 8 bases lining up with TRBD1. Per germline, CDR1 SQVTM and CDR2 ANQGSEA. This CDR3 spans 12 amino acids. After removal of 4 bases from V and 6 bases from J, the junction contained 4 bases not matched to a gene. CDR3 sequence reads: CSVGDRGHGYTF. In DNA form, the CDR3 reads TGCAGCGTTGGTGACAGGGGTCATGGCTACACCTTC.

The rearrangement joins TRBV4-1 to TRBJ1-2; D not certain. The CDR3 runs 13 residues. Germline CDR1 MGHRA, CDR2 YSYEKL. The V gene lost 6 bases and the J gene lost 5 bases, with 13 bases spanning the gap. The CDR3 here is CASSPSENYGYTF. The CDR3 DNA sequence: TGCGCCAGCAGTCCCAGCGAAAATTATGGCTACACCTTC.

The chain joins TRBV2 to TRBJ2-5; 10 nucleotides agree with TRBD2. Trimming at V came to 3 bases and at J to 2 bases, leaving 3 bases not matched to a gene. The CDR3 covers 15 residues. Germline V gene lookup returns CDR1 SNHLY and CDR2 FYNNEI. The CDR3 sequence is CASSELAGVQETQYF. DNA for the CDR3: TGTGCCAGCAGTGAGCTAGCGGGGGTTCAAGAGACCCAGTACTTC.

The chain recombines TRBV6-4 with TRBJ2-7, with D possibly matching TRBD2 (6 bases). V was trimmed by 10 bases and J by 9 bases, leaving 10 bases between them. This CDR3 region has 9 residues. The germline V gene encodes CDR1 MRHNA and CDR2 SNTAGT. CDR3 sequence: CATVGGQYF. The CDR3 DNA sequence: TGTGCCACCGTGGGAGGGCAGTACTTC.

The count of this clone is one. This chain joins TRBV6-4 and TRBJ2-1; 12 bases are shared with TRBD2. The CDR3 has 15 amino acids. V lost 7 bases to trimming and J lost 6 bases; unmatched junction nucleotides: 7. Germline CDR1 and CDR2: MRHNA and SNTAGT. The CDR3 here is CASTKTSGSSNEQFF. CDR3 sequence (DNA): TGTGCCAGCACCAAGACTAGCGGGAGTAGCAATGAGCAGTTCTTC.

The rearrangement joins TRBV2 to TRBJ2-7, with TRBD2 matching 11 bases. The CDR3 has 15 amino acids. CDR1 and CDR2 from the germline V gene are SNHLY and FYNNEI. With 6 bases clipped from V and 3 bases from J, the junction kept 7 bases outside the gene matches. In nucleotides, the CDR3 is TGTGCCAGCAGGCCTCCGGGACTAGCGGTCTACGAGCAGTACTTC. It translates to CASRPPGLAVYEQYF.

A single count supports this clone. The CDR3 loop is CPTSSDTQYF. CDR3 sequence (DNA): TGCCCGACTAGTTCGGATACGCAGTATTTT. The chain carries TRBV20-1 and TRBJ2-3; TRBD2 is a possible D gene (6 bases). CDR3 length: 10 residues. Germline V gives CDR1 DFQATT, CDR2 SNEGSKA (reference sequence).

V is TRBV6-5 and J is TRBJ1-2; D not certain. This CDR3 is 12 amino acids long. Trimming removed 6 bases at V and 8 bases at J, with 13 bases between. From germline, CDR1 is MNHEY and CDR2 SVGAGI. The DNA of the CDR3 is TGTGCCAGCAGCCCGGCTCGCGGAGGCTACACCTTC. Amino acid sequence: CASSPARGGYTF.

The CDR3 here is CASSLVGTTKNIQYF. CDR3 nucleotides: TGTGCCAGCAGCTTGGTTGGGACAACCAAAAACATTCAGTACTTC. The J gene is TRBJ2-4, the V gene TRBV5-4, with a tentative D call TRBD1 (6 bases). The ends were cut back, 0 bases at V and 2 bases at J, with 9 bases in the middle. Per the germline V gene, CDR1 is SGHNT and CDR2 is YYREEE (reference sequence). CDR3 length: 15 residues. The variable domain in full, with the rest retrieved from reference TRBV5-4 and TRBJ2-4, is ETGVTQSPTHLIKTRGQQVTLRCSSQSGHNTVSWYQQALGQGPQFIFQYYREEENGRGNFPPRFSGLQFPNYSSELNVNALELDDSALYLCASSLVGTTKNIQYFGAGTRLSVL.

The J gene is TRBJ2-1, the V gene TRBV28; 8 positions agree with TRBD2. Germline assignment: CDR1 MDHEN and CDR2 SYDVKM. This CDR3 has 15 amino acids. The V gene end was trimmed by 2 bases and the J gene end by 5 bases; junction bases not matched to a gene: 5. The CDR3 loop reads CASSLGGLENNEQFF. In DNA form, the CDR3 reads TGTGCCAGCAGTTTAGGGGGACTAGAGAACAATGAGCAGTTCTTC.

The V and J genes are TRBV5-1 and TRBJ1-1, with no clear D. CDR3 size: 12 residues. V lost 5 bases, J lost 3 bases, and 8 bases lay in between. Germline V gene sequence: CDR1 SGHRS, CDR2 YFSETQ. The CDR3 sequence is CASRPGDTEAFF. In DNA, the CDR3 is TGCGCCAGCAGGCCTGGGGACACTGAAGCTTTCTTT. Combining the CDR3 with reference TRBV5-1 and TRBJ1-1 gives the whole variable domain KAGVTQTPRYLIKTRGQQVTLSCSPISGHRSVSWYQQTPGQGLQFLFEYFSETQRNKGNFPGRFSGRQFSNSRSEMNVSTLELGDSALYLCASRPGDTEAFFGQGTRLTVV.

The table lists this clone with a few counts. V and J are TRBV12-3 or TRBV12-4 and TRBJ1-2; D call uncertain. This CDR3 region has 13 residues. Between the trimmed V and J ends, which lost 5 bases and 0 bases, there was a span of 7 bases. The CDR3 here is CASSVTANYGYTF. In nucleotides, the CDR3 is TGTGCCAGCAGTGTGACGGCTAACTATGGCTACACCTTC.